This entry describes one T cell receptor beta chain. This record comes from a study of blood T cell dynamics during melanoma immunotherapy. There are 15 residues in the CDR3. Trimming removed 4 bases at V and 2 bases at J, with 14 bases between. Germline CDR1 and CDR2: MDHEN and SYDVKM. Stated time point: week 3, after first cycle of checkpoint inhibitor. TCRdb keeps only in-frame clones here, not all; method: immunoSEQ multiplex PCR. The sample lists under 15,000 clones; 86% were seen once. Specimen: blood, collected from a patient treated with checkpoint blockade. This clonotype was obtained from a human donor with melanoma. This rearrangement joins TRBV28 to TRBJ2-5; no clear D. This chain's CDR3 is CASSSSVLLQETQYF. The CDR3 DNA reads as TGTGCCAGCAGTTCCTCCGTTTTACTACAAGAGACCCAGTACTTC.